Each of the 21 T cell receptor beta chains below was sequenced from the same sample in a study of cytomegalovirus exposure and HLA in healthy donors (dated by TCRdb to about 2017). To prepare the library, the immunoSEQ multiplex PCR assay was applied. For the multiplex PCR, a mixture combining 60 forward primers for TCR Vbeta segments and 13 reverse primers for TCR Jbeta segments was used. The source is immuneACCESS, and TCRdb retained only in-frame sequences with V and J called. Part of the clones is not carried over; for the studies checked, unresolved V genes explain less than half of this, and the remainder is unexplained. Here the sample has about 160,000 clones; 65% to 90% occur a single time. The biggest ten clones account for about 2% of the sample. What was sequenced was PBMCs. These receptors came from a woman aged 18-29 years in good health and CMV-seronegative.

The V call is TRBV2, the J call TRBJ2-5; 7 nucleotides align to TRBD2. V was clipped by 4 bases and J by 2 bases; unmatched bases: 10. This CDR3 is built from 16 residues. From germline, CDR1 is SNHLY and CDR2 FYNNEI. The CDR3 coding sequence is TGTGCCAGCAGTGGTTTGGGGGGGGGAGGTCAAGAGACCCAGTACTTC. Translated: CASSGLGGGGQETQYF.

CDR3 sequence: CASSKGERGHNEQYF. CDR3 bases: TGTGCCAGCAGCAAGGGGGAGAGGGGGCACAACGAGCAGTACTTC. The chain combines TRBV21-1 with TRBJ2-7; whether TRBD1, the table's D call, matches the DNA was not checked. TRBV21-1 is reported as a pseudogene. There are 15 residues in the CDR3.

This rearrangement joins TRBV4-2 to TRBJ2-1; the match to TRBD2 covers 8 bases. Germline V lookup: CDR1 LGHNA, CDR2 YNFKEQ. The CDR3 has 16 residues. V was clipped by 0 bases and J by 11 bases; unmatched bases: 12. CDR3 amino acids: CASSQETGTSFSKQFF. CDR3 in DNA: TGTGCCAGCAGCCAAGAAACCGGGACTAGTTTTAGTAAGCAGTTCTTC.

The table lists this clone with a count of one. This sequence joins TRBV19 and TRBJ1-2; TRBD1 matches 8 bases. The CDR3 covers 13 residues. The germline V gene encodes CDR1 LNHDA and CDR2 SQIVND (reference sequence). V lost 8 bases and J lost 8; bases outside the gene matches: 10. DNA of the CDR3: TGTGCCAGTTCGCGACAGGGGACGGGAGGCTACACCTTC. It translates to CASSRQGTGGYTF.

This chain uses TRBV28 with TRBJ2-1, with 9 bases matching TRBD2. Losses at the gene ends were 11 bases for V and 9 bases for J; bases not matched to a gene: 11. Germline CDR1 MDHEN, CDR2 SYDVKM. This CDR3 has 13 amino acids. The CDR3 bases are TGTGCCGCCGGGACTAGCCCAGAAAGTGAGCAGTTCTTC. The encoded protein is CAAGTSPESEQFF.

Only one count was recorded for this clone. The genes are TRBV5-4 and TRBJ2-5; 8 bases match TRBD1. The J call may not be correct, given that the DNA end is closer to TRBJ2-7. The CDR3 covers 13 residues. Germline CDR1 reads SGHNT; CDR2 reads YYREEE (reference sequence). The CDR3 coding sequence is TGTGCCAGCACCAGGACAGGGTATTACGAGCAGTACTTC. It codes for CASTRTGYYEQYF.

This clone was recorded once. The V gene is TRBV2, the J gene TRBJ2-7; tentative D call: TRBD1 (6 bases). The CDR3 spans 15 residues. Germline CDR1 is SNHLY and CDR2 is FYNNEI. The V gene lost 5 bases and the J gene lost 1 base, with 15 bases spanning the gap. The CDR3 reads CASSRGTLSSYEQYF. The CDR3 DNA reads TGTGCCAGCAGTAGGGGGACACTAAGTTCCTACGAGCAGTACTTC.

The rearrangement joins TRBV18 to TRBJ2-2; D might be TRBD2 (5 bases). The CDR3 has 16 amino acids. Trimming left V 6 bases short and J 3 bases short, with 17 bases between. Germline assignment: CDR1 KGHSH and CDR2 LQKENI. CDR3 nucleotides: TGTGCCAGCTCCCTATTCGGGGTATCAGACACCGGGGAGCTGTTTTTT. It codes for CASSLFGVSDTGELFF.

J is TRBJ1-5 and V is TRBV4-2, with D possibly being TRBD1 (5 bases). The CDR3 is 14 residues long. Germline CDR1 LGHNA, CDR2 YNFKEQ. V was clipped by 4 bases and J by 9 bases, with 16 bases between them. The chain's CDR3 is CASSPRAAGGPQHF. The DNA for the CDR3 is TGTGCCAGCAGCCCCCGGGCCGCCGGGGGGCCCCAGCATTTT.

Here the CDR3 reads CASTKRGIGTEAFF. CDR3 coding DNA: TGTGCCAGCACCAAAAGGGGGATTGGGACTGAAGCTTTCTTT. The gene calls are TRBV2 and TRBJ1-1; possible D gene TRBD1, 6 bases. This CDR3 contains 14 residues. The germline V gene encodes CDR1 SNHLY and CDR2 FYNNEI. The V end lost 7 bases, the J end lost 5 bases, and 17 bases lay between the germline ends.

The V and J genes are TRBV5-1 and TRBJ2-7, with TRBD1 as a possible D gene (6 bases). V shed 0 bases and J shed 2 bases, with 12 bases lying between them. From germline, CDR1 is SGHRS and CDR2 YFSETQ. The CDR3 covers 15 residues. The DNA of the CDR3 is TGCGCCAGCAGCTTGGGTGACAGGCCAACCTACGAGCAGTACTTC. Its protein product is CASSLGDRPTYEQYF.

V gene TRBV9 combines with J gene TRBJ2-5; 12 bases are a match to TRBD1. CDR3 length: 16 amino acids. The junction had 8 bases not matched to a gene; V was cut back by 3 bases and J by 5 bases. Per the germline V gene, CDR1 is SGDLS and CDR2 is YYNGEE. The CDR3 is CASSDPGQGAGETQYF. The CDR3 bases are TGTGCCAGCAGCGATCCGGGACAGGGGGCAGGGGAGACCCAGTACTTC. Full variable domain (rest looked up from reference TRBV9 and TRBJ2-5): DSGVTQTPKHLITATGQRVTLRCSPRSGDLSVYWYQQSLDQGLQFLIQYYNGEERAKGNILERFSAQQFPDLHSELNLSSLELGDSALYFCASSDPGQGAGETQYFGPGTRLLVL.

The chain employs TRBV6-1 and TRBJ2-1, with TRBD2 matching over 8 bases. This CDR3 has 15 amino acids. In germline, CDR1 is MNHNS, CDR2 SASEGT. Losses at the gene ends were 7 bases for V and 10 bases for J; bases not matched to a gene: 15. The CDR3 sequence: CASTRGGRAAEEQFF. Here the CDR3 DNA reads TGTGCCAGCACACGGGGGGGCAGGGCCGCGGAGGAGCAGTTCTTC.

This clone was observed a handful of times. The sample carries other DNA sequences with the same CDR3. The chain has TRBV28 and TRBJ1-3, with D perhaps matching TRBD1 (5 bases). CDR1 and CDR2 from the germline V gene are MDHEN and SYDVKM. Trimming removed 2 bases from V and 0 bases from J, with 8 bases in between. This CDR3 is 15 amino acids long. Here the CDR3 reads CASSLPQGSGNTIYF. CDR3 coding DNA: TGTGCCAGCAGTTTACCCCAGGGCTCTGGAAACACCATATATTTT.

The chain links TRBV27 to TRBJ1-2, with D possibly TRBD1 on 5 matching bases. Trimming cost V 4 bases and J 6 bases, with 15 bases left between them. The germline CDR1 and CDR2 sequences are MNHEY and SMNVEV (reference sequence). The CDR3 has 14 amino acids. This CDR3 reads CASSSAQGWHGYTF. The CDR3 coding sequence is TGTGCCAGCAGTTCGGCCCAGGGTTGGCATGGCTACACCTTC.

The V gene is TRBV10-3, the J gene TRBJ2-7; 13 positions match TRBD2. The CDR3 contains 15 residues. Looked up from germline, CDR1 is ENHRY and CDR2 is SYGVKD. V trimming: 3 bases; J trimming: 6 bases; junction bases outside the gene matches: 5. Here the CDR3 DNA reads TGTGCCATCAGTGATGGACTAGCGGGAGCGATCGAGCAGTACTTC. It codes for CAISDGLAGAIEQYF.

Here the CDR3 reads CASSMGQGTFYEQYF. In DNA form, the CDR3 reads TGTGCCAGTAGTATGGGACAGGGCACTTTCTACGAGCAGTACTTC. The chain carries TRBV19 and TRBJ2-7, with 9 nucleotides matching TRBD1. Germline CDR1 reads LNHDA; CDR2 reads SQIVND (reference sequence). V was clipped by 3 bases and J by 3 bases; unmatched bases: 6. The CDR3 has 15 residues.

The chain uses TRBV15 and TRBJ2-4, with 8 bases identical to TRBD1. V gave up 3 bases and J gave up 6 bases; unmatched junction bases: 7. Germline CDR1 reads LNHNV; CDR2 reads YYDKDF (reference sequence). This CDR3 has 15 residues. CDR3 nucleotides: TGTGCCACCAGCAGTCGCGCCGGGACAGGAAACATTCAGTACTTC. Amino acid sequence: CATSSRAGTGNIQYF.

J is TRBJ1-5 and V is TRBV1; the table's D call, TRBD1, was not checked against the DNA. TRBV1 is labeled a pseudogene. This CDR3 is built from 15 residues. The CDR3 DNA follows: TGCACCAGCAGCCAATTGAGGGGGTGCAATCAGCCCCAGCATTTT. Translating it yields CTSSQLRGCNQPQHF.

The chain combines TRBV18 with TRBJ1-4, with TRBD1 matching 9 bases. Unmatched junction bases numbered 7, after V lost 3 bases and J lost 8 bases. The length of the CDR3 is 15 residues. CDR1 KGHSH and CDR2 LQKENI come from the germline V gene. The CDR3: CASSPRTGEKEKLFF. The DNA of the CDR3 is TGTGCCAGCTCACCTCGGACAGGGGAAAAAGAAAAACTGTTTTTT.

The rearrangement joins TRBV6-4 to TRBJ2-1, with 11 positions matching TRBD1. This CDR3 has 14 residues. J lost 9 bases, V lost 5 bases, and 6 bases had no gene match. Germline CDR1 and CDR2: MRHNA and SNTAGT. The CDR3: CASSPRTGGLEQFF. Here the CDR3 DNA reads TGTGCCAGCAGTCCCCGGACAGGGGGCCTTGAGCAGTTCTTC.